This entry lists 32 T cell receptor beta chains sequenced from one sample in a study of beta chain features in type 1 diabetes. Overall study results and limits: Type 1 diabetes patients had TCRB CDR3s that were shorter (moderately but significantly so) in all four CD4+ subsets.

Reverse transcribing all isolated RNA meant expressed TCRB transcripts were sequenced. The table came from immunoSEQ multiplex PCR; TCRdb's copy has only in-frame clones and leaves some out. Of a few hundred thousand clones in the sample, approximately 15% were seen once. Their cognate antigens are unknown. Material: naive CD4+ T cells from blood. These TCRs come from a man aged 25 to 40 with type 1 diabetes.

The chain uses TRBV20-1 and TRBJ1-2, with D unresolved. V was cut by 5 bases and J by 5 bases, with 9 bases left in between. This CDR3 contains 11 residues. Germline loops: CDR1 DFQATT, CDR2 SNEGSKA (reference sequence). This CDR3 is CSAPDKYGYTF. In DNA, the CDR3 is TGCAGTGCTCCCGACAAGTATGGCTACACCTTC.

This clone was seen a handful of times. The chain combines TRBV14 with TRBJ2-3; D gene uncertain. Germline V gene sequence: CDR1 SGHDN, CDR2 FVKESK. There are 12 residues in the CDR3. The ends were cut back, 1 base at V and 7 bases at J, with 6 bases in the middle. CDR3 coding DNA: TGTGCCAGCAGCCAAGGGGCCTATACGCAGTATTTT. It is translated as CASSQGAYTQYF.

This clone was detected only a few times. DNA for the CDR3: TGTGCCAGCAGCGTAGGGGGGGTTGCCTACAATGAGCAGTTCTTC. As protein: CASSVGGVAYNEQFF. The V gene is TRBV9, the J gene TRBJ2-1, with D maybe TRBD2 (6 bases). The CDR3 loop spans 15 amino acids. V lost 0 bases, J lost 2 bases, and 9 bases lay in between. The germline gives CDR1 SGDLS, CDR2 YYNGEE.

V usage is TRBV6-6 and J usage is TRBJ1-2; D perhaps matches TRBD1 (5 bases). The V end was cut by 1 base, the J end by 3 bases, with 12 bases between. The CDR3 length is 15 residues. From germline, CDR1 is MNHNY and CDR2 SVGAGI (reference sequence). CDR3 sequence: CASSYLGGADYGYTF. In DNA form, the CDR3 reads TGTGCCAGCAGTTACTTGGGGGGAGCAGACTATGGCTACACCTTC.

This clone showed up just a few times. This chain uses TRBV7-9 with TRBJ2-1; weak D call: TRBD2 (6 bases). V was clipped by 5 bases and J by 0 bases, with 14 bases between them. CDR1 is SEHNR, CDR2 FQNEAQ, per germline (reference sequence). CDR3 length: 16 residues. The CDR3 bases are TGTGCCAGCAGCCTTCGGGACTCTATCTCCTACAATGAGCAGTTCTTC. It is translated as CASSLRDSISYNEQFF.

The chain carries TRBV5-1 and TRBJ2-3, with 7 bases matching TRBD2. The CDR3 is 15 residues long. Trimming removed 0 bases from V and 1 base from J; junction bases left unmatched: 2. Germline V gene data show CDR1 as SGHRS and CDR2 as YFSETQ. Here the CDR3 DNA reads TGCGCCAGCAGCTTGGAAAGCGGGGGCACAGATACGCAGTATTTT. Amino acids: CASSLESGGTDTQYF.

The chain joins TRBV5-1 to TRBJ2-2, with D maybe TRBD2 (6 bases). The CDR3 runs 15 residues. V shed 4 bases and J shed 1 base, with 11 bases lying between them. CDR1 is SGHRS and CDR2 is YFSETQ in the germline V gene. The DNA of the CDR3 is TGCGCCAGCAGCCCACGGGGACTGAACACCGGGGAGCTGTTTTTT. It yields the protein CASSPRGLNTGELFF.

This clone was seen a few times. The genes are TRBV15 and TRBJ2-5; TRBD2 might be the D (6 bases). CDR3 length: 16 residues. CDR1 is LNHNV, CDR2 YYDKDF, per germline (reference sequence). Trimming took 1 base from V and 5 from J, leaving 17 bases between them. The CDR3, as DNA: TGTGCCACCAGCAGAGTTAGCGGAGATGTAGTGGAGACCCAGTACTTC. Residues: CATSRVSGDVVETQYF.

The chain links TRBV9 to TRBJ1-1; D is ambiguous. Germline lookup yields CDR1 SGDLS and CDR2 YYNGEE. V dropped 4 bases and J dropped 3 bases, with 4 bases sitting between them. The CDR3 runs 11 residues. CDR3 bases: TGTGCCAGCAGCCCTGACACTGAAGCTTTCTTT. As protein: CASSPDTEAFF. Variable domain in full (rest from reference TRBV9 and TRBJ1-1): DSGVTQTPKHLITATGQRVTLRCSPRSGDLSVYWYQQSLDQGLQFLIQYYNGEERAKGNILERFSAQQFPDLHSELNLSSLELGDSALYFCASSPDTEAFFGQGTRLTVV.

The chain employs TRBV6-5 and TRBJ1-2, with 9 bases lining up with TRBD1. Germline values: CDR1 MNHEY, CDR2 SVGAGI. With 6 bases clipped from V and 5 bases from J, the junction kept 4 bases outside the gene matches. This CDR3 has 13 amino acids. DNA for the CDR3: TGTGCCAGCAGCCTCGGGACAGGGTATGGCTACACCTTC. As protein: CASSLGTGYGYTF.

The sample holds a few counts of this clone. The chain is built from TRBV25-1 and TRBJ2-1; D perhaps matches TRBD1 (6 bases). The CDR3 loop spans 15 amino acids. Germline lookup yields CDR1 MGHDK and CDR2 SYGVNS. The V end was cut by 3 bases, the J end by 4 bases, with 13 bases between. The CDR3 region has the DNA TGTGCCAGCAGTGAGCCCGGGACACGGTACAATGAGCAGTTCTTC. Its protein product is CASSEPGTRYNEQFF. The full variable domain, in which reference TRBV25-1 and TRBJ2-1 provide the parts outside the CDR3, is EADIYQTPRYLVIGTGKKITLECSQTMGHDKMYWYQQDPGMELHLIHYSYGVNSTEKGDLSSESTVSRIRTEHFPLTLESARPSHTSQYLCASSEPGTRYNEQFFGPGTRLTVL.

Only a few counts were recorded for this clone. The chain is built from TRBV7-9 and TRBJ2-5; D might be TRBD2 (6 bases). This CDR3 is built from 13 residues. Germline loops: CDR1 SEHNR, CDR2 FQNEAQ (reference sequence). V lost 3 bases to trimming and J lost 4 bases, with 9 bases between them. The CDR3 sequence is CASSFPSVETQYF. The CDR3 DNA reads as TGTGCCAGCAGCTTCCCTAGCGTAGAGACCCAGTACTTC.

The chain couples TRBV18 to TRBJ1-1; D is unresolved. This CDR3 spans 13 amino acids. CDR1 KGHSH and CDR2 LQKENI come from the germline V gene. Trimming removed 3 bases from V and 2 bases from J, with 7 bases in between. CDR3 sequence reads: CASSPQKNTEAFF. In nucleotides, the CDR3 is TGTGCCAGCTCACCCCAGAAAAACACTGAAGCTTTCTTT.

This chain joins TRBV7-9 and TRBJ2-7; 12 bases fit TRBD2. The J segment lost 5 bases and the V segment lost 3 bases, leaving 14 bases of the junction unmatched. The germline V gene has CDR1 SEHNR and CDR2 FQNEAQ (reference sequence). The CDR3 extends over 18 amino acids. CDR3 nucleotides: TGTGCCAGCAGCTTGGAGGACCCTCTAGCGGGAGGGCGAAACGAGCAGTACTTC. This codes for CASSLEDPLAGGRNEQYF. Drawing the rest from reference TRBV7-9 and TRBJ2-7, the complete variable domain is DTGVSQNPRHKITKRGQNVTFRCDPISEHNRLYWYRQTLGQGPEFLTYFQNEAQLEKSRLLSDRFSAERPKGSFSTLEIQRTEQGDSAMYLCASSLEDPLAGGRNEQYFGPGTRLTVT.

This rearrangement joins TRBV7-9 to TRBJ2-5; a possible D gene is TRBD2 (7 bases). V lost 1 base and J 5 bases, leaving 20 bases between the germline ends. CDR1 SEHNR and CDR2 FQNEAQ come from the germline V gene (reference sequence). This CDR3 comprises 17 residues. Here the CDR3 reads CASSLGRGTTMGETQYF. CDR3 DNA sequence: TGTGCCAGCAGCTTAGGGCGGGGGACAACCATGGGGGAGACCCAGTACTTC.

There are a few counts of this clone. The chain employs TRBV19 and TRBJ2-1, with 8 bases identical to TRBD2. V dropped 6 bases and J dropped 5; count of bases not matched to a gene: 6. The CDR3 runs to 14 residues. In germline, CDR1 is LNHDA, CDR2 SQIVND (reference sequence). The CDR3 sequence: CASSRPGGDNEQFF. CDR3 nucleotides: TGTGCCAGTAGCCGCCCCGGGGGGGACAATGAGCAGTTCTTC.

The V gene is TRBV10-3, the J gene TRBJ1-1, with 8 bases matching TRBD1. The CDR3 length is 13 residues. Germline V gene sequence: CDR1 ENHRY, CDR2 SYGVKD. With 10 bases clipped from V and 1 base from J, the junction kept 5 bases outside the gene matches. Written as DNA, the CDR3 is TGTGCCACCGGGACAGGTCCGAACACTGAAGCTTTCTTT. Encoded protein: CATGTGPNTEAFF.

This clone turned up a few times. The chain has TRBV6-6 and TRBJ1-2; D uncertain. Between the trimmed V and J ends, which lost 6 bases and 4 bases, there was a span of 15 bases. CDR1 MNHNY and CDR2 SVGAGI come from the germline V gene (reference sequence). The CDR3 spans 14 residues. CDR3 sequence reads: CASSTIRQGYGYTF. CDR3 bases: TGTGCCAGCAGCACGATACGACAAGGCTATGGCTACACCTTC.

The genes are TRBV15 and TRBJ2-5, with unresolved D. With 1 base removed from V and 1 base from J, the gap between germline ends came to 7 bases. The CDR3 extends over 14 amino acids. CDR1 and CDR2 (germline): LNHNV, YYDKDF (reference sequence). The CDR3 here is CATSRGASQETQYF. The CDR3 coding sequence is TGTGCCACCAGCAGAGGGGCAAGCCAAGAGACCCAGTACTTC.

The chain joins TRBV7-9 to TRBJ2-5, with a tentative D call TRBD2 (6 bases). Per the germline V gene, CDR1 is SEHNR and CDR2 is FQNEAQ (reference sequence). V was cut by 2 bases and J by 1 base, with 8 bases left in between. This CDR3 spans 14 amino acids. CDR3 sequence reads: CASSLTGLQETQYF. The CDR3 DNA reads as TGTGCCAGCAGCTTAACGGGACTCCAAGAGACCCAGTACTTC.

The chain combines TRBV19 with TRBJ2-1; TRBD2 might be the D (7 bases). Germline CDR1 and CDR2: LNHDA and SQIVND (reference sequence). This CDR3 contains 15 residues. With 5 bases removed from V and 7 bases from J, the gap between germline ends came to 18 bases. The CDR3 sequence is CASSLGGGLRNEQFF. The CDR3 DNA sequence: TGTGCCAGTAGTCTAGGGGGGGGCCTAAGAAATGAGCAGTTCTTC.

This clone has only a few counts. The chain links TRBV5-1 to TRBJ1-1, with a weak D call TRBD1 (6 bases). The length of the CDR3 is 13 residues. V lost 5 bases to trimming and J lost 0 bases, with 8 bases between them. Germline loops: CDR1 SGHRS, CDR2 YFSETQ. CDR3 in DNA: TGCGCCAGCAGTGGACAGATGAACACTGAAGCTTTCTTT. Protein sequence: CASSGQMNTEAFF.

This clone has a handful of counts. The V gene is TRBV29-1, the J gene TRBJ1-1; unclear D gene. The CDR3 covers 12 residues. Germline-derived CDR1 and CDR2 are SQVTM and ANQGSEA. Trimming shortened V by 2 bases and J by 1 base, and 5 bases separated the two germline ends. The CDR3 sequence: CSVEQSNTEAFF. The CDR3 DNA sequence: TGCAGCGTTGAACAGTCGAACACTGAAGCTTTCTTT.

This clone was seen a few times. The V call is TRBV6-7, the J call TRBJ1-1; 12 nucleotides match TRBD1. TRBV6-7 is recorded as an ORF, its role being uncertain. The CDR3 loop spans 18 amino acids. V lost 0 bases, J lost 5 bases, and 10 bases stayed unmatched. For the CDR3, the DNA is TGTGCCAGCAGTTACTCGGGGACAGGGGGCTCGGAGGGTACTGAAGCTTTCTTT. Amino acid sequence: CASSYSGTGGSEGTEAFF.

The chain has TRBV7-9 and TRBJ2-2, with D possibly being TRBD1 (6 bases). From germline, CDR1 is SEHNR and CDR2 FQNEAQ (reference sequence). V lost 7 bases and J 5 bases, leaving 14 bases between the germline ends. The CDR3 is 14 residues long. CDR3 bases: TGTGCCAGCATAACCGGGACACAAACCGGGGAGCTGTTTTTT. This translates into CASITGTQTGELFF.

The chain carries TRBV18 and TRBJ1-5; D may be TRBD1 (5 bases). V was trimmed by 2 bases and J by 6 bases, leaving 14 bases between them. Per the germline V gene, CDR1 is KGHSH and CDR2 is LQKENI. This CDR3 is built from 15 residues. CDR3 loop: CASSPGQGTGQPQHF. The DNA of the CDR3 is TGTGCCAGCTCACCAGGGCAGGGTACGGGTCAGCCCCAGCATTTT.

The CDR3 sequence: CAWSEGLAGNNEQFF. DNA for the CDR3: TGTGCCTGGAGTGAGGGACTAGCGGGAAACAATGAGCAGTTCTTC. The V call is TRBV30, the J call TRBJ2-1, with TRBD2 matching over 13 bases. The length of the CDR3 is 15 residues. Germline loops: CDR1 GTSNPN, CDR2 SVGIG (reference sequence). J lost 5 bases, V lost 1 base, and 2 bases had no gene match.

The V and J genes are TRBV18 and TRBJ1-6, with 10 bases that match TRBD1. With V trimmed by 2 bases and J by 8 bases, 9 bases remained unmatched. Germline values: CDR1 KGHSH, CDR2 LQKENI. CDR3 size: 17 residues. The CDR3 loop reads CASSPLEAGTGDSPLHF. CDR3 DNA sequence: TGTGCCAGCTCACCATTGGAGGCCGGGACAGGGGATTCACCCCTCCACTTT.

J is TRBJ2-3 and V is TRBV11-3, with D possibly matching TRBD1 (5 bases). V lost 4 bases to trimming and J lost 2 bases, with 16 bases between them. The CDR3 is 16 amino acids. The V gene's germline CDR1 is SGHNT and CDR2 YENEEA. The CDR3: CASSSRQTTYTDTQYF. DNA for the CDR3: TGTGCCAGCAGCTCGCGACAGACCACGTACACAGATACGCAGTATTTT. Full variable domain (outside the CDR3, taken from reference TRBV11-3 and TRBJ2-3): EAGVVQSPRYKIIEKKQPVAFWCNPISGHNTLYWYLQNLGQGPELLIRYENEEAVDDSQLPKDRFSAERLKGVDSTLKIQPAELGDSAVYLCASSSRQTTYTDTQYFGPGTRLTVL.

This clone was observed a handful of times. This chain connects TRBV29-1 to TRBJ1-1; the D gene is possibly TRBD1 (5 bases). Per the germline V gene, CDR1 is SQVTM and CDR2 is ANQGSEA. The CDR3 runs to 14 residues. V shed 7 bases and J shed 0 bases, with 15 bases lying between them. DNA for the CDR3: TGCAGCGCCGCCTCGGGGGAAATGAACACTGAAGCTTTCTTT. Translated: CSAASGEMNTEAFF.

This clone was seen only a few times. This chain joins TRBV6-1 and TRBJ2-7, with TRBD1 matching over 7 bases. The CDR3 loop spans 15 amino acids. The junction had 6 bases not matched to a gene; V was cut back by 2 bases and J by 2 bases. Germline loops: CDR1 MNHNS, CDR2 SASEGT. The CDR3 here is CASSERGTATYEQYF. The CDR3 DNA sequence: TGTGCCAGCAGTGAACGTGGGACAGCTACCTACGAGCAGTACTTC.

This clone was counted only a few times. The chain links TRBV11-2 to TRBJ2-3; TRBD2 is a possible D gene (6 bases). V was cut by 2 bases and J by 0 bases, with 9 bases left in between. This CDR3 is built from 15 residues. CDR1 is SGHAT, CDR2 FQNNGV, per germline. The CDR3 nucleotides are TGTGCCAGCAGCTTAAGCGGGTCTAGCACAGATACGCAGTATTTT. Residues: CASSLSGSSTDTQYF.